This record covers a single TCR beta chain. Its cognate antigen is unknown. V shed 5 bases, J shed 4 bases, and the junction held 6 bases outside the gene matches. The CDR3 consists of 14 residues. Germline values: CDR1 MNHEY, CDR2 SVGAGI. Sequencing was performed with immunoSEQ multiplex PCR; in TCRdb, only in-frame clones are kept and a portion is missing. This sample yields 150,000 to 180,000 clones, of which 88% are seen a single time; 3% to 3.5% belongs to the top ten. The data originate from a study of T cell responses to AZD1222 COVID-19 vaccine. Study observations and caveats: Vaccine-related CD4 TCRs covered spike, predominating at 160-218 and 743-854. Repertoire sampling happened only post peak T cell response. Once two AZD1222 doses were given, Spike-specific TCR breadth and depth went up.

The receptor was derived from an adult in good health. The V call is TRBV6-5, the J call TRBJ1-2; 8 positions match TRBD1. This material consisted of peripheral blood, taken on day 0 of AZD1222 vaccination. The CDR3 protein is CASSTGQGGYGYTF. The CDR3 DNA sequence: TGTGCCAGCAGTACCGGACAGGGAGGCTATGGCTACACCTTC.